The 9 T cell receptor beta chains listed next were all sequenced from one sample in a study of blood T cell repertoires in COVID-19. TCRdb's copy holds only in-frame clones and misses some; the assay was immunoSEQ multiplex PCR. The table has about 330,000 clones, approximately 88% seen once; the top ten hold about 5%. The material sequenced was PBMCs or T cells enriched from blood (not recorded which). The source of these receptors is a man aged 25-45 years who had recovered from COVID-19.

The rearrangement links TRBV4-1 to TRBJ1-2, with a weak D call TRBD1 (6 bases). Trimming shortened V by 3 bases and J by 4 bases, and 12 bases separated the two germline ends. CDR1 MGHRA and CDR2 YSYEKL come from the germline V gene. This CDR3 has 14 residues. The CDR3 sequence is CASSHAGDVYGYTF. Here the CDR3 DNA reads TGCGCCAGCAGCCACGCAGGGGACGTCTATGGCTACACCTTC.

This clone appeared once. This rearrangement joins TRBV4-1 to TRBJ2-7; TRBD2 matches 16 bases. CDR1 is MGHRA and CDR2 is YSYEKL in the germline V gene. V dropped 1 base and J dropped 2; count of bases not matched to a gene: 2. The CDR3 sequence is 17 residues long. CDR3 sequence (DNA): TGCGCCAGCAGCCAAGCCGGGACTAGCGGGGGGGCCTACGAGCAGTACTTC. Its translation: CASSQAGTSGGAYEQYF.

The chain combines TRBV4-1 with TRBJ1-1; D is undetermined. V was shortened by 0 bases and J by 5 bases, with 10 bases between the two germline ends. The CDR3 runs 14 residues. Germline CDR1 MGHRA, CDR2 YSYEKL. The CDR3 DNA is TGCGCCAGCAGCCAAGATTTGAGAGGTACTGAAGCTTTCTTT. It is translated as CASSQDLRGTEAFF.

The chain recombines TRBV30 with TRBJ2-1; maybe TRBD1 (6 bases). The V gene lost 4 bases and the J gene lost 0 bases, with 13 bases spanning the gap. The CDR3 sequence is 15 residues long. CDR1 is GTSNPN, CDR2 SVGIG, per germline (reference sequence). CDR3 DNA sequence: TGTGCCTGGACTTCGAGAGGGGGCTCCTACAATGAGCAGTTCTTC. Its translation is CAWTSRGGSYNEQFF.

Here the CDR3 DNA reads TGCGCCAGCAGCACTGGACAGGCTAGGGCCACTGAAGCTTTCTTT. Amino acids: CASSTGQARATEAFF. The chain uses TRBV5-1 and TRBJ1-1; TRBD1 matches 7 bases. The junction had 10 bases not matched to a gene; V was cut back by 4 bases and J by 4 bases. CDR1 SGHRS and CDR2 YFSETQ come from the germline V gene. There are 15 residues in the CDR3.

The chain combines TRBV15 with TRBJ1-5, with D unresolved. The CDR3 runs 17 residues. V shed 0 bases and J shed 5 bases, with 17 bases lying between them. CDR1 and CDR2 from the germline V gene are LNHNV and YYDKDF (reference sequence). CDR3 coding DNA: TGTGCCACCAGCAGAGATCGGACGGGTGGAGGTTATCAGCCCCAGCATTTT. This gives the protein CATSRDRTGGGYQPQHF.

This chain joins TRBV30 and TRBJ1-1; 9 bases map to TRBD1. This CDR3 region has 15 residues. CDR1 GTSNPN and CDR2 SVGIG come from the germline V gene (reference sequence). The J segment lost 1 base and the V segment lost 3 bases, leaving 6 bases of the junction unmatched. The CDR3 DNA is TGTGCCTGGAGGACCGGACAGGGGACGAACACTGAAGCTTTCTTT. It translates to CAWRTGQGTNTEAFF.

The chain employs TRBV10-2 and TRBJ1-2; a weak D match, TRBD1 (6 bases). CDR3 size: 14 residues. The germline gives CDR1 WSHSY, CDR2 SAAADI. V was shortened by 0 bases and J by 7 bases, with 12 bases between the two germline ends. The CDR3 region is CASSESGQLRGYTF. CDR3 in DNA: TGCGCCAGCAGTGAGTCAGGACAGTTACGTGGCTACACCTTC.

The CDR3 loop reads CASRQTGSSYNSPLHF. CDR3 nucleotide sequence: TGCGCCAGCAGGCAGACAGGGAGCTCCTATAATTCACCCCTCCACTTT. This sequence joins TRBV4-1 and TRBJ1-6; TRBD1 matches at 7 bases. The CDR3 has 16 amino acids. Germline CDR1 is MGHRA and CDR2 is YSYEKL. Unmatched junction bases numbered 5, after V lost 6 bases and J lost 0 bases.